This T cell receptor (beta chain) was recovered during a study of T cell clusters in autoimmune cytopenias. One tube held mixed TRB-A and TRB-B primer pools for touch-down PCR. TCRdb reprocessed the multiplex PCR reads, keeping one entry per CDR3 protein, no DNA. The repertoire table contains fewer than 7,500 distinct CDR3 sequences. The CDR3 is 15 amino acids. CDR1 LNHNV and CDR2 YYDKDF come from the germline V gene (reference sequence). Some 39,000 genome equivalents of blood DNA were amplified for TRB. By frequency, this clonotype is medium-sized. This sample was also put to use in a study of T cell repertoires in aging, cancer and after chemotherapy. From that second work: Immunological memory after chemotherapy cannot be judged from the repertoire data.

The sample was peripheral blood. The chain has TRBV15 and TRBJ1-2; no DNA is available, so the TRBD1 call from TCRdb remains unchecked. This clonotype was obtained from a human donor in good health. The CDR3 protein is CATSHPPGPSYGYTF.